This T cell receptor (beta chain) appears in the sequencing data of a study of metastatic and nonmetastatic thyroid tumors (dated by TCRdb to between 2020 and 2021). For the study in its entirety: The researchers compared repertoires between peripheral blood samples and tumor or nodule tissue samples from patients with malignant or benign thyroid disease.

None of the patients had been given any treatment before thyroid surgery. The study retrospectively analysed patient clinical samples collected from 2012 to 2018 using T-cell receptor beta sequencing. Preparation of the library involved PCR. Instrument used: Illumina HiSeq 4000. High-throughput sequencing was used to profile the TCR beta-chain CDR3 region of each patient. In the paper's pipeline: CDR3 differences across clinicopathological groups were used to build a classifier for discriminating distant-metastatic papillary thyroid cancer patients. Repertoire diversity was assessed with the Shannon index, and tumor-blood repertoire similarity with the Morisita-Horn index. Starting from the raw public reads, TCRdb applied fastp trimming at Q25, assembled clones with MiXCR and retained in-frame beta chains. TCRdb, rather than the study authors, made the V and J calls. This sample holds about 59,000 clones; 25% to 35% were observed only once. Jointly, the top ten make up about a sixth of the sample.

Overall study outcomes, separate from this receptor: In both blood and tumor samples, malignant tumors were reported to have significantly higher TCR beta diversity than benign nodules.

From its cysteine to its phenylalanine, the CDR3 spans 17 amino acids. The only DNA kept is the CDR3, 51 bases in frame from the first base. The germline V gene supplies CDR1 MNHEY and CDR2 SVGAGI. V is clipped by 2 bases and J by 6 bases, and the sequence between their germline boundaries is 22 bases long. A few counts support this clone. It lacks a known antigen. One base away there is no much larger clone; base qualities are not given. This TCR was sampled from a female donor with papillary thyroid cancer or a benign thyroid nodule (not recorded which). Some clones in this sample may be carry-over from other donors' samples. The chain joins TRBV6-5 to TRBJ1-1; TRBD1 is a possible D gene, resting on 5 matching bases. Sequenced sample: blood. The DNA sequence follows: TGTGCCAGCAGTTACGGGGCGCAGGTGTTGATACGGGCTGAAGCTTTCTTT. Protein translation: CASSYGAQVLIRAEAFF.